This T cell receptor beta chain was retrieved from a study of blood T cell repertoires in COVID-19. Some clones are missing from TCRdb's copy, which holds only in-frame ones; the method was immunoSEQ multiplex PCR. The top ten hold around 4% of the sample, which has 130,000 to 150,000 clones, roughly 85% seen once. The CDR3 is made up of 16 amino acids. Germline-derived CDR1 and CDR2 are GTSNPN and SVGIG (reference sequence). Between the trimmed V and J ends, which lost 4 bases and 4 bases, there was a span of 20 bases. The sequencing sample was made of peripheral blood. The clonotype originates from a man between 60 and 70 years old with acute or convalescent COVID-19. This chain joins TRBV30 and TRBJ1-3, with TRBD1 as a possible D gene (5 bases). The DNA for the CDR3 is TGTGCCTGGATCCCCAGGACACGAAATCGAGGAAACACCATATATTTT. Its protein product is CAWIPRTRNRGNTIYF.